The 16 T cell receptor beta chains listed next were all sequenced from one sample in a study of immune cell composition in non-small cell lung cancer. Clones were sequenced by immunoSEQ multiplex PCR, and TCRdb holds only the in-frame ones, with some missing. The data hold over a thousand clones, with roughly 64% observed a single time. Normal lung sampling was at least 3 cm from the tumour, as distant as possible. Sample: non-adjacent lung tissue. The source is a human donor with non-small cell lung cancer.

The genes are TRBV5-6 and TRBJ2-1; no clear D gene. V lost 2 bases to trimming and J lost 4 bases, with 13 bases between them. The V gene's germline CDR1 is SGHDT and CDR2 YYEEEE. The CDR3 is 15 amino acids. This CDR3 is CASSFPPTGYNEQFF. CDR3 DNA: TGTGCCAGCAGCTTTCCCCCGACGGGTTACAATGAGCAGTTCTTC.

The chain is built from TRBV21-1 and TRBJ1-2. TRBV21-1 is assigned pseudogene status. This CDR3 contains 13 residues. CDR3 in DNA: TGTGCCACCCCCCGGGGAGCGGACTATGGCTACACCTTC. It is translated as CATPRGADYGYTF.

The chain couples TRBV5-1 to TRBJ1-1; weak D call: TRBD1 (5 bases). V lost 1 base, J lost 1 base, and 8 bases lay in between. The CDR3 length is 14 residues. The germline V gene encodes CDR1 SGHRS and CDR2 YFSETQ. In DNA, the CDR3 is TGCGCCAGCAGCTTGAGCCAGGGGAACACTGAAGCTTTCTTT. Protein: CASSLSQGNTEAFF.

The chain links TRBV19 to TRBJ1-1, with 8 bases matching TRBD1. Germline V CDR1 and CDR2: LNHDA, SQIVND (reference sequence). The CDR3 has 13 residues. The ends lost 5 bases at V and 6 bases at J; junction bases unmatched: 5. CDR3 sequence: CASSWTGRPEAFF. CDR3 bases: TGTGCCAGTAGTTGGACAGGGCGGCCTGAAGCTTTCTTT.

The J gene is TRBJ2-3, the V gene TRBV11-2; TRBD1 matches at 7 bases. Germline V gene sequence: CDR1 SGHAT, CDR2 FQNNGV. After removal of 3 bases from V and 2 bases from J, the junction contained 2 bases not matched to a gene. The CDR3 loop spans 14 amino acids. CDR3 nucleotide sequence: TGTGCCAGCAGCTTTAGGGGGCCCACAGATACGCAGTATTTT. Translating gives CASSFRGPTDTQYF.

This clone is a singleton in its sample. Likely a read error: the CDR3 ends without its conserved phenylalanine or tryptophan. It is unclear where the CDR3 begins or ends on the DNA, so no DNA is shown, and the CDR3 is as TCRdb lists it. The chain links TRBV1 to TRBJ1-2; the table's D call, TRBD1, has no DNA check behind it. TRBV1 is given as a pseudogene. The CDR3 numbers 11 amino acids, ends counted. CDR3 region: CTSSHLQGGPV.

The chain employs TRBV5-1 and TRBJ2-5; D may be TRBD1 (6 bases). The J call may not be correct, given that the DNA end is closer to TRBJ2-7. Germline CDR1 and CDR2: SGHRS and YFSETQ. The length of the CDR3 is 13 residues. The CDR3 DNA is TGCGCCAGCAGCTCCGGGACACCCTACGAGCAGTACTTC. The encoded protein is CASSSGTPYEQYF.

The chain carries TRBV5-1 and TRBJ2-1; 12 bases align to TRBD2. Germline-derived CDR1 and CDR2 are SGHRS and YFSETQ. Trimming took 4 bases from V and 5 from J; bases not matched to a gene: 7. The CDR3 extends over 16 amino acids. This CDR3 reads CASSGSSGGGHNEQFF. CDR3 nucleotide sequence: TGCGCCAGCAGCGGATCTAGCGGGGGGGGGCACAATGAGCAGTTCTTC.

The CDR3 bases are TGCGCCAGCAGCCAAGTGGCCTTTGGACAGGTTGGTATCGAGCAGTACTTC. It specifies CASSQVAFGQVGIEQYF. The chain combines TRBV4-3 with TRBJ2-7, with 7 bases identical to TRBD1. This CDR3 contains 17 residues. Germline loops: CDR1 LGHNA, CDR2 YSLEER. The trim removed 1 base at V and 6 bases at J, leaving 15 bases unmatched.

The chain joins TRBV2 to TRBJ2-2, with D unclear. CDR1 and CDR2 from the germline V gene are SNHLY and FYNNEI. Trimming took 4 bases from V and 6 from J, leaving 12 bases between them. CDR3 length: 14 residues. The DNA of the CDR3 is TGTGCCAGCAGTGGAGACCGCGGAGCCGGGGAGCTGTTTTTT. It is translated as CASSGDRGAGELFF.

This sequence joins TRBV5-4 and TRBJ1-6, with 7 bases matching TRBD1. CDR1 is SGHNT, CDR2 YYREEE, per germline (reference sequence). There are 16 residues in the CDR3. Trimming took 3 bases from V and 0 from J; bases not matched to a gene: 3. Written as DNA, the CDR3 is TGTGCCAGCAGCTCGGGACAGAGCTCCTATAATTCACCCCTCCACTTT. Translating it yields CASSSGQSSYNSPLHF.

The V gene is TRBV5-8, the J gene TRBJ2-5, with a possible D match to TRBD2 (5 bases). The CDR3 is 16 residues long. V lost 6 bases to trimming and J lost 2 bases, with 20 bases between them. Germline V gene data show CDR1 as SGHTS and CDR2 as YDEGEE. This chain's CDR3 is CASNRGGRGPQETQYF. Written as DNA, the CDR3 is TGTGCCAGCAACCGGGGTGGCCGCGGGCCTCAAGAGACCCAGTACTTC.

The V call is TRBV5-6, the J call TRBJ2-3; TRBD2 might be the D (6 bases). This CDR3 region has 14 residues. Deletions cut 5 bases from V and 3 bases from J, with 13 bases between. CDR1 and CDR2 from the germline V gene are SGHDT and YYEEEE. CDR3 nucleotides: TGTGCCAGCAGTTTAATAGCGGTAACAGATACGCAGTATTTT. This encodes CASSLIAVTDTQYF.

The chain carries TRBV30 and TRBJ1-2, with 9 nucleotides matching TRBD1. Germline values: CDR1 GTSNPN, CDR2 SVGIG (reference sequence). The CDR3 extends over 12 amino acids. V shed 5 bases, J shed 8 bases, and the junction held 6 bases outside the gene matches. This chain's CDR3 is CAWEDRGRGYTF. Here the CDR3 DNA reads TGTGCCTGGGAGGACAGGGGCCGGGGCTACACCTTC.

The rearrangement links TRBV28 to TRBJ1-4, with TRBD1 matching 7 bases. The V gene's germline CDR1 is MDHEN and CDR2 SYDVKM. With V trimmed by 7 bases and J by 7 bases, 12 bases remained unmatched. This CDR3 is built from 15 residues. This CDR3 is CASNIIQGSGEKLFF. CDR3 in DNA: TGTGCCAGCAACATTATACAGGGGTCGGGTGAAAAACTGTTTTTT.

This clone rates as large. The gene calls are TRBV28 and TRBJ1-6, with D perhaps matching TRBD1 (6 bases). Between the trimmed V and J ends, which lost 10 bases and 0 bases, there was a span of 10 bases. The CDR3 extends over 14 amino acids. The V gene's germline CDR1 is MDHEN and CDR2 SYDVKM. CDR3 nucleotides: TGTGCCACACAGGGAAACTCCTATAATTCACCCCTCCACTTT. Its translation is CATQGNSYNSPLHF.